The 3 T cell receptor beta chains reported below all come from one sample, sequenced in a study of blood T cell repertoires in COVID-19. The method was immunoSEQ multiplex PCR; TCRdb's version includes in-frame clones alone and lacks a portion of them. The table lists 180,000 or so clones, more than 70% of them singletons. The sample consisted of PBMCs or T cells enriched from blood (not recorded which). The receptors here all came from a woman aged 30 to 39 who had recovered from COVID-19.

The gene calls are TRBV19 and TRBJ1-2; tentative D call: TRBD1 (6 bases). Germline values: CDR1 LNHDA, CDR2 SQIVND (reference sequence). The CDR3 is 16 amino acids. Trimming stripped 8 bases from V and 0 bases from J, with 19 bases between. The CDR3 DNA reads as TGTGCCAGTGACGGGAACCCAGGGGCCACTAACTATGGCTACACCTTC. Translating it yields CASDGNPGATNYGYTF.

The chain carries TRBV28 and TRBJ2-1; the match to TRBD1 covers 8 bases. Germline CDR1 MDHEN, CDR2 SYDVKM. Germline trimming cut 7 bases from V and 8 bases from J; bases unmatched to any gene: 13. The CDR3 contains 15 residues. The CDR3 sequence is CASKGLRTGSDEQFF. The CDR3 DNA follows: TGTGCCAGCAAAGGCCTCCGGACAGGGTCCGATGAGCAGTTCTTC. Drawing the rest from reference TRBV28 and TRBJ2-1, the complete variable domain is DVKVTQSSRYLVKRTGEKVFLECVQDMDHENMFWYRQDPGLGLRLIYFSYDVKMKEKGDIPEGYSVSREKKERFSLILESASTNQTSMYLCASKGLRTGSDEQFFGPGTRLTVL.

The V and J genes are TRBV14 and TRBJ2-1; D remains ambiguous. There are 16 residues in the CDR3. Germline V CDR1 and CDR2: SGHDN, FVKESK. The V gene lost 1 base and the J gene lost 0 bases, with 10 bases spanning the gap. CDR3 sequence (DNA): TGTGCCAGCAGCCAAGGAACTTATTCCTCCTACAATGAGCAGTTCTTC. Translation: CASSQGTYSSYNEQFF. Using reference TRBV14 and TRBJ2-1 for the parts outside the CDR3, the full variable domain is EAGVTQFPSHSVIEKGQTVTLRCDPISGHDNLYWYRRVMGKEIKFLLHFVKESKQDESGMPNNRFLAERTGGTYSTLKVQPAELEDSGVYFCASSQGTYSSYNEQFFGPGTRLTVL.